The clone carrying this T cell receptor beta chain was detected many times. This record comes from a study of T cells in Graves' hyperthyroidism and ophthalmopathy. The investigators amplified TCR beta CDR3 regions from RNA transcripts. First-round RT-PCR targeting the TCR CDR3 was performed with the HTBI primer set. TCRdb itself ran the multiplex PCR reads through MiXCR, one entry per CDR3 protein. This sample yields 660,000 or so distinct CDR3 sequences, of which just under 45% are seen a single time; 7% to 7.5% belongs to the top ten. Germline V gives CDR1 SNHLY, CDR2 FYNNEI. The CDR3 consists of 14 residues. Trimming at V came to 2 bases and at J to 6 bases, leaving 2 bases not matched to a gene.

This chain connects TRBV2 to TRBJ1-5; TRBD1 matches at 9 bases. The sequence was obtained from an adult man with Graves' disease, either hyperthyroidism or ophthalmopathy (not recorded which). The sequencing input was peripheral blood or thyroid tissue (not recorded which). The CDR3 DNA reads TGTGCCAGCAGTGAAAACAGGGGGCTTCAGCCCCAGCATTTT. Its protein product is CASSENRGLQPQHF.